The clone carrying this T cell receptor beta chain was picked up a small number of times. Using its own MiXCR run on the reads, TCRdb lists one record per CDR3 protein. The table lists 250,000 or so distinct CDR3 sequences, 29% of them singletons, with nearly 7.5% in the top ten. The data originate from a study of kidney transplant recipient with SARS-CoV-2 infection. The CDR3 extends over 16 amino acids. Germline CDR1 and CDR2: LGHNA and YNFKEQ. Trimming took 0 bases from V and 6 from J; bases not matched to a gene: 3. Specimen: a blood sample, collected at baseline and on day 111 from a kidney transplant recipient. V is TRBV4-2 and J is TRBJ2-1; 12 bases are a match to TRBD2. The TCR sequence derives from a male patient aged 25-45 years who had COVID-19 and was a kidney transplant recipient. Some of the T cells might come from the graft donor. CDR3 DNA sequence: TGTGCCAGCAGCCAAGAGGAGACTAGCGGGAGCAATGAGCAGTTCTTC. Protein product: CASSQEETSGSNEQFF.